This T cell receptor (beta chain) emerged from a study of cytomegalovirus exposure and HLA in healthy donors (dated by TCRdb to about 2017). Regarding the complete study: According to an earlier analysis of several hundred of the donors, some 180 million T cells yielded roughly 100 million unique TCR beta sequences and about 300 Gb of sequence data. An early release covering over 500 HLA-typed donors comprised approximately 300 gigabases of sequencing data and tens of millions of unique TCR sequences. Among the 398 genotyped donors, 81% belonged to the genetic ancestry cluster associated with self-reported Caucasian donors. The aim of the study was to test whether cataloging public T cell receptors could identify signatures of past pathogen exposure. The study profiled the T cell repertoires of hundreds of subjects by immunosequencing and related them to cytomegalovirus serostatus. Along with the approximately 600-subject first cohort, a separate validation cohort of over a hundred different subjects was used. The study combined high-throughput TCR immunosequencing, statistical association of individual TCRs with disease status, and machine learning to predict cytomegalovirus infection status. A later analysis re-analyzed previously published TCR beta repertoires from roughly 690 donors and added high-resolution HLA genotyping to study TCR occurrence patterns. In the later analysis, no new phenotypic data were used to find candidate immune exposures; instead, reliance was placed on TCR beta sequences and their occurrence across donors. To decide whether each TCR beta V gene segment behaved as functional or pseudogenic, an earlier analysis of some 570 of the donors relied on high-throughput TCR beta sequencing. Donor age, sex, ethnicity and CMV serostatus were compiled alongside the repertoire data. In a later genetic analysis, genome-wide SNP genotypes for about 55% of the 666 donors were used, and that subset was treated as a discovery cohort. Every discovery cohort repertoire had been produced on one sequencing platform. HLA typing included class I and class II loci at four-digit resolution. The number of donors typed differed by locus, with roughly 620-630 for A, B, C, DRB1 and DQB1, 522 for DQA1, 600 to 610 for DPA1, and approximately 470 for DPB1. Several DR-DQ haplotypes were treated as single units for association and clustering because of strong linkage in the cohort. Across some 400 genotyped donors of the cohort, an average of roughly 250,000 unique TCR beta nucleotide sequences per donor were sequenced, and 15% to 20% of those sequences were non-productive.

Results the study describes overall, beyond this receptor: In a later analysis, most CMV-associated TCR beta chains were found to appear HLA-restricted, with HLA associations seemingly driven largely by CMV exposure. The cohort was sequenced for TCR beta chains only, and without alpha or paired-chain data the features that could be detected were limited. Because HLA typing was unavailable for some donors at each locus, only the typed subset was used in association tests. The classifier was reported to diagnose cytomegalovirus status with high specificity and sensitivity in both the original cohort and the validation cohort. The study gave a list of 150 to 200 TCR beta chains associated with cytomegalovirus. The authors suggested that the approach could potentially be generalized to other disease states and immunological phenotypes. The presence/absence analyses assumed that sequencing depth was roughly uniform across donors, and that assumption may not be true. Because counts were too low, 15 to 20 rarely observed V segments, including chromosome 9 orphons, were excluded from the earlier analysis of 500 to 700 of the donors. A cluster of highly shared sequence variants was judged likely to represent a technical artifact of the sequencing pipeline. Compared with equally common non-associated chains, HLA-associated TCR beta chains in a later analysis were more clonally expanded and had lower generation probabilities. The only immune exposure information available for the cohort was CMV serostatus. Linkage disequilibrium might explain the correlated functional status among segregating V segments, but an unknown experimental factor could not be ruled out. Broadly in line with IMGT annotations, most TCR beta V segments showed up in productive rearrangements about 87% or about 30% of the time in an earlier analysis of about 500 of the donors. Across donors, most TCR sequences were observed very rarely, whereas some public TCRs were present in many individuals. Some IMGT-functional V segments, including TRBV6-2 and TRBV6-3, could not be distinguished by the 87-base-pair reads and were therefore excluded. V-gene and J-gene trimming of TCR beta chains was associated with a missense DCLRE1C variant in a later genetic analysis, and the association was replicated in an independent cohort. In vitro tests confirmed that a few of the cytomegalovirus-associated TCR beta chains recognize cytomegalovirus antigens. Compared with the approximately 710-donor mean, donors in an Asian-associated ancestry cluster had fewer N-insertions in productive TCRs, according to a later genetic analysis. In a later analysis, the rate of TCR association differed among HLA loci, with DRB1 alleles having the most associated TCRs and HLA-C alleles having the fewest. A further reported finding was that TCR beta sequences accurately predicted the HLA-A and HLA-B alleles for most subjects in the first cohort. Specific HLA alleles were associated with 15,000 to 20,000 TCR beta sequences at a false discovery rate of 0.05 in a later analysis. In a later analysis, several top co-occurrence clusters were reported to appear linked to parvovirus B19, influenza, CMV and Epstein-Barr virus. When HLA alleles, especially DR and DQ, strongly co-occurred, attributing TCR associations to individual alleles was difficult.

Worth noting for this clone: The antigen it binds to is not known. No much larger clone is present one base from it, and per-base qualities are unavailable.

The cohort was made up of 666 healthy bone marrow donors. At the time of sampling, all cohort members were nominally healthy, though unrecorded immune exposures were likely present. The donor tested CMV seronegative, placing the donor among the 300 to 450 seronegative members of the cohort. A peripheral blood sample was collected from each donor, and TCR beta sequencing was performed on peripheral blood mononuclear cells. Genomic DNA was extracted from the blood cell samples with the Qiagen DNeasy Blood Extraction Kit. Looking up the germline V gene yields CDR1 SGHVS and CDR2 FQNEAQ. At the junction V is shortened by 4 bases and J by 4 bases, with 13 bases in between. The CDR3 runs 14 residues from the cysteine to the phenylalanine. The retained sequence is limited to the CDR3, 42 bases, with the frame set at the first base. The protocol used for the library was the immunoSEQ multiplex PCR assay. A mixture of 60 forward primers for TCR Vbeta segments and 13 reverse primers for TCR Jbeta segments was used in the multiplex PCR. Amplification of the CDR3 region of rearranged TCR beta genes was performed with a multiplex PCR assay on genomic DNA. The Illumina HiSeq System was used to sequence the amplified TCR beta libraries as 87-base-pair reads. Per the original workflow: Across the roughly 700 repertoires, a later analysis counted 60 million to 90 million unique TCR beta chains, around 11 million of which were shared by at least two donors. To remove PCR and sequencing errors, raw reads were error-corrected and collapsed into unique sequences using a nearest-neighbor algorithm that merged closely related sequences. CDR3 sequences were aligned to IMGT reference sequences to assign V, D and J gene segments. For a sequence to be retained, a match of at least six nucleotides to both a V gene segment and a J gene segment was required. Rearrangements were called productive when the CDR3 lacked stop codons and stayed in frame with V and J; all others were non-productive. Following IMGT convention, CDR3 was defined as the stretch from the second conserved V-encoded cysteine to the conserved J-encoded phenylalanine. In an earlier analysis of just under 600 of the donors, sequences lacking an unambiguous match to a single V gene segment were excluded. In an earlier analysis of about 590 of the donors, a V segment was called functional when productive rearrangements were above 56.7%, and segregating when the standard deviation between donors exceeded 5%. To diagnose cytomegalovirus status from the catalog of TCR beta chain sequences, a statistical classification framework was built. In a later analysis, V and J genes were assigned by comparing TCR nucleotide sequences against IMGT/GENE-DB human TR gene sequences. The TCRdist pipeline was used in a later analysis to assign CDR3 sequences and most-parsimonious VDJ recombination scenarios. A later analysis defined each TCR beta chain by its CDR3 amino acid sequence plus V-gene family, and excluded reads lacking a unique V-gene family. In a later analysis, 500 to 700 highly shared, low-generation-probability nucleotide sequences were removed to address suspected cross-contamination and a sequencing artifact. In a later analysis, a clonal expansion index was calculated for each public chain from normalized within-repertoire ranks of inferred template counts. In a later analysis, generation probabilities were computed with a VDJ recombination model fitted to out-of-frame rearrangements, and the resulting probabilities were checked against IGoR. A later analysis scored TCR-TCR, TCR-HLA and TCR-CMV co-occurrence with hypergeometric tests, applying a repertoire-size bias correction to TCR pairs. To estimate false discovery rates, a later analysis permuted the HLA or CMV assignments 20 times. In a later analysis, co-occurring TCRs were grouped with DBSCAN, and TCRdist sequence similarity was added when clustering was performed within HLA-allele-positive subsets. Co-occurrence clustering excluded repertoires with fewer than 30,000 or more than 120,000 public chains, plus five with anomalous nucleotide sharing. TCRdb obtained this table from immuneACCESS and retained in-frame rearrangements with V and J assigned. These tables miss some clones; where compared with another copy, unresolved V genes account for less than half of the shortfall, and the remainder is unexplained. D and trimming were read from the DNA, whereas the V and J calls and clone size are those reported in that table. This sample has roughly 130,000 clones in its table, and around 8.5% of those were observed once. 5% to 6% of the sample belongs to the ten largest clones.

The rearrangement joined TRBV7-8 to TRBJ2-5, and possibly TRBD1, on 6 matching bases. Sequencing was performed on PBMCs. This sequence was found in a man aged 35-49 years in good health and CMV-seronegative. The DNA sequence reads TGTGCCAGCAGCTCCAACAGGGTTCGAGAGACCCAGTACTTC. Its translation is CASSSNRVRETQYF.